This T cell receptor beta chain stems from a study of patients and donors after allogeneic stem cell transplantation. From the RT-PCR reads, TCRdb called clonotypes with MiXCR, one entry per CDR3 protein. The sample lists roughly 960,000 distinct CDR3 sequences, approximately 19% occurring once. This receptor was obtained from a human donor who was either an allogeneic HSCT recipient or a stem cell or donor lymphocyte infusion donor (not recorded which). It is not recorded whose cells these are; they may come from a transplant donor. The sequenced material came from blood, either unsorted or a sorted T cell fraction (not recorded which).

The CDR3 bases are TGTGCCAGTAGGCCCGGGACAGTGGTCCAAGAGACCCAGTACTTC. Amino acid sequence: CASRPGTVVQETQYF. The gene calls are TRBV19 and TRBJ2-5; 7 bases are shared with TRBD1. The CDR3 loop spans 15 amino acids. Losses at the gene ends were 6 bases for V and 1 base for J; bases not matched to a gene: 8. Germline V CDR1 and CDR2: LNHDA, SQIVND (reference sequence). Full variable domain (missing parts from reference TRBV19 and TRBJ2-5): DGGITQSPKYLFRKEGQNVTLSCEQNLNHDAMYWYRQDPGQGLRLIYYSQIVNDFQKGDIAEGYSVSREKKESFPLTVTSAQKNPTAFYLCASRPGTVVQETQYFGPGTRLLVL.